A single sample is the source of the 32 T cell receptor beta chains below, sequenced in a study of blood T cell repertoires in COVID-19. TCRdb keeps only in-frame clones here, not all; method: immunoSEQ multiplex PCR. Among more than 300,000 clones listed, around 87% were seen once. The sample comprised PBMCs or T cells enriched from blood (not recorded which). Source of these receptors: a man aged 40-49 years in a cohort exposed to, infected with or recovered from COVID-19 (not recorded which).

This clone was seen just once. The chain employs TRBV10-3 and TRBJ1-2, with TRBD1 as a possible D gene (5 bases). V was clipped by 6 bases and J by 2 bases, with 10 bases between them. The germline V gene has CDR1 ENHRY and CDR2 SYGVKD. CDR3 length: 13 amino acids. CDR3 nucleotides: TGTGCCATCAGCGGACAACGGAACTATGGCTACACCTTC. The encoded protein is CAISGQRNYGYTF.

The chain employs TRBV4-2 and TRBJ2-1, with a possible D match to TRBD2 (6 bases). V dropped 0 bases and J dropped 7 bases, with 13 bases sitting between them. Germline V lookup: CDR1 LGHNA, CDR2 YNFKEQ. The CDR3 is made up of 15 amino acids. CDR3 protein: CASSQDWGLRNEQFF. In nucleotides, the CDR3 is TGTGCCAGCAGCCAAGATTGGGGACTGAGGAATGAGCAGTTCTTC.

The chain has TRBV5-1 and TRBJ1-3; 8 nucleotides agree with TRBD1. CDR3 length: 15 residues. V lost 4 bases and J lost 2; bases outside the gene matches: 5. Germline CDR1 is SGHRS and CDR2 is YFSETQ. This chain's CDR3 is CASSGQGATGNTIYF. CDR3 in DNA: TGCGCCAGCAGCGGGCAGGGGGCAACTGGAAACACCATATATTTT.

This clone was counted a single time. The chain employs TRBV6-5 and TRBJ1-2, with TRBD1 identical over 9 bases. Germline CDR1 reads MNHEY; CDR2 reads SVGAGI. The CDR3 has 16 amino acids. The J segment lost 4 bases and the V segment lost 5 bases, leaving 11 bases of the junction unmatched. CDR3 region: CASSNLPGQGFYGYTF. The CDR3 nucleotides are TGTGCCAGCAGTAACTTACCGGGACAGGGTTTCTATGGCTACACCTTC.

The V gene is TRBV6-5, the J gene TRBJ2-1; TRBD2 might be the D (5 bases). Germline V gives CDR1 MNHEY, CDR2 SVGAGI. The CDR3 has 14 amino acids. The V gene lost 5 bases and the J gene lost 7 bases, with 15 bases spanning the gap. The CDR3 region has the DNA TGTGCCAGCAGTAAAACTAGTCTCGCGAATGAGCAGTTCTTC. Its protein is CASSKTSLANEQFF.

V gene TRBV6-5 combines with J gene TRBJ1-4, with D unclear. V dropped 6 bases and J dropped 8 bases, with 16 bases sitting between them. CDR1 and CDR2 (germline): MNHEY, SVGAGI. The CDR3 is made up of 14 amino acids. The CDR3 loop is CASSPLRVGEKLFF. The CDR3 nucleotides are TGTGCCAGCAGCCCCTTGAGGGTTGGGGAAAAACTGTTTTTT.

This chain connects TRBV7-8 to TRBJ2-5, with 12 bases that match TRBD1. The CDR3 covers 16 residues. Germline CDR1 reads SGHVS; CDR2 reads FQNEAQ. V was pared by 3 bases and J by 4 bases, with 6 bases of the junction left unmatched. CDR3 amino acids: CASSFSGTGGGETQYF. The CDR3, as DNA: TGTGCCAGCAGCTTTTCCGGGACAGGGGGCGGAGAGACCCAGTACTTC.

Of note for this clone: At one of its ends the junction is not consistent with the germline gene, which may arise from a read error. V gene TRBV2 combines with J gene TRBJ2-7; D is perhaps TRBD1 (6 bases). This CDR3 is 11 amino acids long. CDR1 is SNHLY and CDR2 is FYNNEI in the germline V gene. The CDR3, as DNA: TGTGCCAGCAGTGAGTTGGGACACCTAAACTTC. Translating gives CASSELGHLNF.

The genes are TRBV6-5 and TRBJ1-2; 8 bases align to TRBD1. The germline V gene has CDR1 MNHEY and CDR2 SVGAGI. The CDR3 consists of 14 residues. V lost 4 bases and J lost 5; bases outside the gene matches: 6. The CDR3 loop reads CASSSPDRVYGYTF. In nucleotides, the CDR3 is TGTGCCAGCAGTTCCCCGGACAGGGTATATGGCTACACCTTC.

This clone was detected once. This chain connects TRBV15 to TRBJ2-7, with TRBD2 as a possible D gene (6 bases). Germline-derived CDR1 and CDR2 are LNHNV and YYDKDF (reference sequence). V was trimmed by 0 bases and J by 5 bases, leaving 14 bases between them. This CDR3 comprises 15 residues. The chain's CDR3 is CATSRDPAREDEQYF. Written as DNA, the CDR3 is TGTGCCACCAGCAGAGATCCGGCCAGGGAGGACGAGCAGTACTTC. The whole variable domain, remainder taken from reference TRBV15 and TRBJ2-7, is DAMVIQNPRYQVTQFGKPVTLSCSQTLNHNVMYWYQQKSSQAPKLLFHYYDKDFNNEADTPDNFQSRRPNTSFCFLDIRSPGLGDTAMYLCATSRDPAREDEQYFGPGTRLTVT.

The chain couples TRBV18 to TRBJ2-7; the match to TRBD1 covers 7 bases. This CDR3 comprises 12 residues. The trim removed 3 bases at V and 6 bases at J, leaving 2 bases unmatched. Germline V lookup: CDR1 KGHSH, CDR2 LQKENI. CDR3 in amino acids: CASSPGQSEQYF. CDR3 in DNA: TGTGCCAGCTCACCGGGACAGTCCGAGCAGTACTTC.

The chain joins TRBV18 to TRBJ2-2; 9 bases are a match to TRBD2. Germline CDR1 KGHSH, CDR2 LQKENI. Trimming cost V 5 bases and J 1 base; bases outside gene matches: 5. The CDR3 spans 16 residues. CDR3 amino acids: CASSVYSGRNTGELFF. CDR3 sequence (DNA): TGTGCCAGCTCAGTCTATAGCGGGAGGAACACCGGGGAGCTGTTTTTT.

The chain is built from TRBV18 and TRBJ2-2; 7 bases match TRBD1. This CDR3 has 15 amino acids. Germline trimming cut 3 bases from V and 2 bases from J; bases unmatched to any gene: 3. Germline CDR1 KGHSH, CDR2 LQKENI. The CDR3 reads CASSPGQRNTGELFF. DNA of the CDR3: TGTGCCAGCTCACCGGGACAGAGAAACACCGGGGAGCTGTTTTTT.

The count of this clone is one. The chain employs TRBV30 and TRBJ2-7, with D maybe TRBD1 (6 bases). The CDR3 spans 14 residues. The germline V gene encodes CDR1 GTSNPN and CDR2 SVGIG (reference sequence). Trimming removed 0 bases from V and 4 bases from J, with 13 bases in between. For the CDR3, the DNA is TGTGCCTGGAGTGTAGGACAGTCTAATTACGAGCAGTACTTC. Its protein product is CAWSVGQSNYEQYF.

This CDR3 reads CASSMSGGRETQYF. The CDR3 bases are TGTGCCAGTAGTATGAGTGGGGGGAGGGAGACCCAGTACTTC. The chain links TRBV19 to TRBJ2-5; D perhaps matches TRBD2 (6 bases). This CDR3 is 14 amino acids long. V was clipped by 3 bases and J by 5 bases, with 13 bases between them. Germline loops: CDR1 LNHDA, CDR2 SQIVND (reference sequence).

This sequence joins TRBV28 and TRBJ1-4; 7 bases map to TRBD1. V trimming: 6 bases; J trimming: 6 bases; junction bases outside the gene matches: 16. The CDR3 runs 17 residues. Per the germline V gene, CDR1 is MDHEN and CDR2 is SYDVKM. In nucleotides, the CDR3 is TGTGCCAGCAGCCTTCGGACAGGCCCGCTTGGTTATGAAAAACTGTTTTTT. Protein sequence: CASSLRTGPLGYEKLFF.

The V call is TRBV7-2, the J call TRBJ2-7; 8 nucleotides align to TRBD1. The ends lost 5 bases at V and 3 bases at J; junction bases unmatched: 6. Germline V gene lookup returns CDR1 SGHTA and CDR2 FQGNSA. The CDR3 consists of 14 residues. The CDR3 DNA reads as TGTGCCAGCAGCCTCGACAGGGGAAACTACGAGCAGTACTTC. It yields the protein CASSLDRGNYEQYF. Full variable domain (remainder filled in from reference TRBV7-2 and TRBJ2-7): GAGVSQSPSNKVTEKGKDVELRCDPISGHTALYWYRQSLGQGLEFLIYFQGNSAPDKSGLPSDRFSAERTGGSVSTLTIQRTQQEDSAVYLCASSLDRGNYEQYFGPGTRLTVT.

V usage is TRBV19 and J usage is TRBJ2-1; 7 bases agree with TRBD2. This CDR3 spans 16 amino acids. The V segment lost 5 bases and the J segment 8 bases; nucleotides outside the gene matches: 15. Germline CDR1 LNHDA, CDR2 SQIVND (reference sequence). DNA of the CDR3: TGTGCCAGTAGTCTCCTGGGAGCGGGAACGGTGGATGAGCAGTTCTTC. This codes for CASSLLGAGTVDEQFF.

The chain uses TRBV28 and TRBJ1-1; possibly TRBD1 for D (5 bases). Germline V lookup: CDR1 MDHEN, CDR2 SYDVKM. The CDR3 sequence is 15 residues long. The ends were cut back, 2 bases at V and 5 bases at J, with 15 bases in the middle. The CDR3 DNA sequence: TGTGCCAGCAGTTTAGGGCAGGGAAGTGGAACTGAAGCTTTCTTT. It encodes CASSLGQGSGTEAFF. The full variable domain, completed using reference TRBV28 and TRBJ1-1, is DVKVTQSSRYLVKRTGEKVFLECVQDMDHENMFWYRQDPGLGLRLIYFSYDVKMKEKGDIPEGYSVSREKKERFSLILESASTNQTSMYLCASSLGQGSGTEAFFGQGTRLTVV.

The chain uses TRBV15 and TRBJ1-1; D not resolved. The CDR3 loop spans 16 amino acids. Germline-derived CDR1 and CDR2 are LNHNV and YYDKDF (reference sequence). V lost 0 bases and J lost 5, with 16 bases in between. CDR3 residues: CATSRDFGSRGTEAFF. In nucleotides, the CDR3 is TGTGCCACCAGCAGAGATTTTGGGTCCCGGGGAACTGAAGCTTTCTTT.

This chain joins TRBV7-9 and TRBJ1-3; possibly TRBD1 for D (5 bases). CDR3 length: 16 residues. Germline CDR1 SEHNR, CDR2 FQNEAQ (reference sequence). V gave up 3 bases and J gave up 4 bases, with 16 bases separating them. CDR3 nucleotide sequence: TGTGCCAGCAGCTTTTCGGTGGCAGGGCAGGGAAACACCATATATTTT. As protein: CASSFSVAGQGNTIYF.

CDR3 bases: TGTGCCAGCAGCGTACAGGAACGTCAGGAAAAACTGTTTTTT. It translates to CASSVQERQEKLFF. V usage is TRBV5-5 and J usage is TRBJ1-4; tentative D call: TRBD1 (5 bases). From germline, CDR1 is SGHKS and CDR2 YYEKEE (reference sequence). The CDR3 is 14 amino acids. Trimming left V 4 bases short and J 8 bases short, with 15 bases between.

This sequence joins TRBV18 and TRBJ2-3, with TRBD1 matching 7 bases. Looked up from germline, CDR1 is KGHSH and CDR2 is LQKENI. CDR3 length: 16 residues. With V trimmed by 6 bases and J by 5 bases, 14 bases remained unmatched. CDR3 sequence: CASSLRQGSFRDTQYF. DNA for the CDR3: TGTGCCAGCTCCCTCCGACAGGGTAGCTTTAGAGATACGCAGTATTTT.

The CDR3 DNA reads as TGTGCCAGTAGTATAGAAGGGACAGGGTTCGACGAGCAGTACTTC. Translated: CASSIEGTGFDEQYF. V and J are TRBV19 and TRBJ2-7, with TRBD1 matching 9 bases. V shed 0 bases, J shed 5 bases, and the junction held 5 bases outside the gene matches. This CDR3 contains 15 residues. Per the germline V gene, CDR1 is LNHDA and CDR2 is SQIVND (reference sequence).

A single count supports this clone. The chain combines TRBV30 with TRBJ2-1, with 10 bases aligning to TRBD1. Germline CDR1 GTSNPN, CDR2 SVGIG (reference sequence). V gave up 8 bases and J gave up 9 bases; unmatched junction bases: 16. This CDR3 is built from 15 residues. CDR3 sequence reads: CAAYRDRGPRGEQFF. The DNA for the CDR3 is TGTGCCGCATACCGGGACAGGGGACCTAGGGGTGAGCAGTTCTTC.

This sequence joins TRBV4-1 and TRBJ1-1; 11 nucleotides match TRBD1. This CDR3 is 15 amino acids long. The germline CDR1 and CDR2 sequences are MGHRA and YSYEKL. V shed 5 bases and J 11 bases; nucleotides not matched to a gene: 13. This CDR3 is CASSLPGTGGLRAFF. For the CDR3, the DNA is TGCGCCAGCAGCTTACCCGGGACAGGGGGGTTAAGGGCTTTCTTT.

The J gene is TRBJ1-1, the V gene TRBV7-9; possible D gene TRBD1, 5 bases. V gave up 2 bases and J gave up 1 base, with 11 bases separating them. This CDR3 is 15 amino acids long. The germline V gene encodes CDR1 SEHNR and CDR2 FQNEAQ (reference sequence). DNA of the CDR3: TGTGCCAGCAGCTTAATGGGGCGGGGGAACACTGAAGCTTTCTTT. Amino acid sequence: CASSLMGRGNTEAFF.

The rearrangement links TRBV25-1 to TRBJ2-7, with D maybe TRBD2 (5 bases). V lost 8 bases and J lost 6, with 14 bases in between. CDR1 MGHDK and CDR2 SYGVNS come from the germline V gene. There are 12 residues in the CDR3. CDR3 in amino acids: CASSRSGSEQYF. The CDR3 coding sequence is TGTGCCAGCTCTCGCTCGGGGTCCGAGCAGTACTTC.

The chain carries TRBV9 and TRBJ2-7; the match to TRBD2 covers 7 bases. The CDR3 is 14 amino acids. CDR1 is SGDLS, CDR2 YYNGEE, per germline. Trimming at V came to 0 bases and at J to 5 bases, leaving 5 bases not matched to a gene. This CDR3 is CASSVVPGGHEQYF. In nucleotides, the CDR3 is TGTGCCAGCAGCGTAGTTCCGGGAGGCCACGAGCAGTACTTC.

The rearrangement links TRBV14 to TRBJ2-7; 7 positions agree with TRBD2. This CDR3 region has 16 residues. The V gene's germline CDR1 is SGHDN and CDR2 FVKESK. V trimming: 2 bases; J trimming: 2 bases; junction bases outside the gene matches: 9. This CDR3 reads CASSQRGGGATYEQYF. In DNA form, the CDR3 reads TGTGCCAGCAGCCAACGGGGCGGGGGAGCAACCTACGAGCAGTACTTC. Supplemented by reference TRBV14 and TRBJ2-7, the full variable domain reads EAGVTQFPSHSVIEKGQTVTLRCDPISGHDNLYWYRRVMGKEIKFLLHFVKESKQDESGMPNNRFLAERTGGTYSTLKVQPAELEDSGVYFCASSQRGGGATYEQYFGPGTRLTVT.

The rearrangement uses TRBV5-6 and TRBJ2-7, with D hard to call. CDR1 and CDR2 (germline): SGHDT, YYEEEE. CDR3 length equals 13 residues. Deletions cut 2 bases from V and 3 bases from J, with 9 bases between. As DNA, the CDR3 is TGTGCCAGCAGCTTCCGGAGCAGCTACGAGCAGTACTTC. Amino acid sequence: CASSFRSSYEQYF.

The J gene is TRBJ2-1, the V gene TRBV10-1; 12 bases map to TRBD1. Germline CDR1 reads WNHNN; CDR2 reads SYGVQD (reference sequence). V shed 6 bases and J 7 bases; nucleotides not matched to a gene: 4. The CDR3 has 14 residues. The CDR3 reads CASRGTGGRNEQFF. CDR3 nucleotide sequence: TGCGCCAGCAGGGGGACAGGGGGCAGGAATGAGCAGTTCTTC.